These 21 T cell receptor beta chains originate from one sample sequenced in a study of OX40 agonist ivuxolimab in advanced cancers. The data were produced by immunoSEQ multiplex PCR, yet TCRdb's version contains in-frame clones alone and is incomplete. This sample has some 95,000 clones, with around nine tenths found just once. The specimen comprised CD4+ or CD8+ T cells sorted from blood, sampled in a trial of the OX40 agonist ivuxolimab. The receptors were sampled from an adult with an advanced solid tumor such as melanoma, head and neck, liver or kidney cancer.

The J gene is TRBJ1-6, the V gene TRBV10-3; D gene unclear. The CDR3 is made up of 13 amino acids. Germline CDR1 is ENHRY and CDR2 is SYGVKD. Trimming took 6 bases from V and 4 from J, leaving 7 bases between them. The DNA of the CDR3 is TGTGCCATCAGAACGGAATATAATTCACCCCTCCACTTT. Translated: CAIRTEYNSPLHF.

This chain links TRBV7-9 with TRBJ2-7; the D gene is possibly TRBD1 (5 bases). This CDR3 is 14 amino acids long. In germline, CDR1 is SEHNR, CDR2 FQNEAQ (reference sequence). V dropped 4 bases and J dropped 6 bases, with 16 bases sitting between them. For the CDR3, the DNA is TGTGCCAGCAGCTGGGCAGGGTTTCAGTCCGAGCAGTACTTC. Translated: CASSWAGFQSEQYF. Complete variable domain (other parts from reference TRBV7-9 and TRBJ2-7): DTGVSQNPRHKITKRGQNVTFRCDPISEHNRLYWYRQTLGQGPEFLTYFQNEAQLEKSRLLSDRFSAERPKGSFSTLEIQRTEQGDSAMYLCASSWAGFQSEQYFGPGTRLTVT.

The CDR3 loop reads CASIDLGGTEAFF. CDR3 nucleotides: TGTGCCAGCATAGACCTGGGGGGGACTGAAGCTTTCTTT. V is TRBV27 and J is TRBJ1-1; maybe TRBD1 (5 bases). Germline V gives CDR1 MNHEY, CDR2 SMNVEV (reference sequence). CDR3 size: 13 residues. Trimming removed 7 bases at V and 5 bases at J, with 14 bases between.

In this sample, this clone turned up once. The chain is built from TRBV7-9 and TRBJ2-3, with D unresolved. There are 14 residues in the CDR3. The germline gives CDR1 SEHNR, CDR2 FQNEAQ (reference sequence). The V end was cut by 5 bases, the J end by 8 bases, with 17 bases between. CDR3 residues: CASSRPGVSFTQYF. In DNA, the CDR3 is TGTGCCAGCAGCCGTCCCGGAGTGAGTTTTACGCAGTATTTT.

This chain joins TRBV9 and TRBJ2-5; D gene unclear. CDR3 length equals 13 residues. Germline CDR1 SGDLS, CDR2 YYNGEE. Trimming took 2 bases from V and 1 from J, leaving 6 bases between them. This CDR3 reads CASSVNPQETQYF. DNA for the CDR3: TGTGCCAGCAGCGTGAATCCCCAAGAGACCCAGTACTTC. The variable domain in full, with the rest retrieved from reference TRBV9 and TRBJ2-5, is DSGVTQTPKHLITATGQRVTLRCSPRSGDLSVYWYQQSLDQGLQFLIQYYNGEERAKGNILERFSAQQFPDLHSELNLSSLELGDSALYFCASSVNPQETQYFGPGTRLLVL.

The chain's CDR3 is CASTDRGASNQPQHF. The DNA for the CDR3 is TGTGCCAGCACCGACCGAGGGGCGAGCAATCAGCCCCAGCATTTT. This chain connects TRBV6-5 to TRBJ1-5; a weak D match, TRBD1 (5 bases). CDR3 length: 15 residues. V gave up 7 bases and J gave up 1 base, with 14 bases separating them. Germline CDR1 and CDR2: MNHEY and SVGAGI.

V and J are TRBV9 and TRBJ1-3; tentatively, D is TRBD1 (6 bases). CDR3 length: 16 residues. V lost 3 bases to trimming and J lost 7 bases, with 20 bases between them. CDR1 SGDLS and CDR2 YYNGEE come from the germline V gene. CDR3 bases: TGTGCCAGCAGCGCCTACCCTCAACAGGGTCGGAACACCATATATTTT. Translating it yields CASSAYPQQGRNTIYF.

The CDR3 nucleotides are TGTGCCACCAGCAGAGGAAGACAGGGGTCGGGCACAGATACGCAGTATTTT. Protein sequence: CATSRGRQGSGTDTQYF. The chain carries TRBV15 and TRBJ2-3; 8 bases are shared with TRBD1. Germline-derived CDR1 and CDR2 are LNHNV and YYDKDF (reference sequence). The CDR3 spans 17 residues. The junction had 7 bases not matched to a gene; V was cut back by 1 base and J by 1 base.

The chain's CDR3 is CASSLLGLVNTEAFF. CDR3 bases: TGCGCCAGCAGCCTCCTTGGACTCGTGAACACTGAAGCTTTCTTT. The chain carries TRBV4-1 and TRBJ1-1; D unclear. Per germline, CDR1 MGHRA and CDR2 YSYEKL. The V gene lost 4 bases and the J gene lost 0 bases, with 12 bases spanning the gap. The CDR3 runs to 15 residues.

The chain is built from TRBV7-3 and TRBJ1-6; 8 nucleotides align to TRBD1. The CDR3 is 18 amino acids. Unmatched junction bases numbered 11, after V lost 2 bases and J lost 5 bases. Germline values: CDR1 SGHTA, CDR2 FQGTGA. CDR3 nucleotides: TGTGCCAGCAGCTTAGTCGTCGGGACAGGACCAAATAATTCACCCCTCCACTTT. It is translated as CASSLVVGTGPNNSPLHF.

The genes are TRBV2 and TRBJ1-2; D is ambiguous. Germline V lookup: CDR1 SNHLY, CDR2 FYNNEI. The V end lost 3 bases, the J end lost 1 base, and 9 bases lay between the germline ends. The CDR3 is made up of 14 amino acids. The CDR3 coding sequence is TGTGCCAGCAGTGATCGACCGAATAACTATGGCTACACCTTC. It is translated as CASSDRPNNYGYTF.

The chain employs TRBV5-1 and TRBJ1-1; D uncertain. CDR1 is SGHRS, CDR2 YFSETQ, per germline. The CDR3 contains 14 residues. Trimming shortened V by 1 base and J by 1 base, and 8 bases separated the two germline ends. The CDR3 DNA is TGCGCCAGCAGCTTGCTTCCCGGGAACACTGAAGCTTTCTTT. It yields the protein CASSLLPGNTEAFF.

This clone was detected once. The chain has TRBV4-3 and TRBJ2-1; 7 bases are shared with TRBD2. CDR1 is LGHNA and CDR2 is YSLEER in the germline V gene. CDR3 size: 16 residues. With V trimmed by 1 base and J by 9 bases, 12 bases remained unmatched. CDR3 nucleotide sequence: TGCGCCAGCAGCCAAGGCCCCGGGACTATGAGGAGTGAGCAGTTCTTC. Encoded protein: CASSQGPGTMRSEQFF.

The J gene is TRBJ1-2, the V gene TRBV5-4; the match to TRBD1 covers 10 bases. The V and J ends lost 0 bases and 4 bases, in that order; junction bases with no gene match: 6. Germline V gene data show CDR1 as SGHNT and CDR2 as YYREEE (reference sequence). The CDR3 runs to 16 residues. CDR3: CASSLARDRGSYGYTF. The DNA of the CDR3 is TGTGCCAGCAGCTTGGCCAGGGACAGGGGAAGCTATGGCTACACCTTC.

J is TRBJ1-4 and V is TRBV4-1; no reliable D call. The CDR3 covers 15 residues. Germline V gene lookup returns CDR1 MGHRA and CDR2 YSYEKL. V was shortened by 0 bases and J by 7 bases, with 12 bases between the two germline ends. CDR3 residues: CASSQDGPMGEKLFF. The DNA for the CDR3 is TGCGCCAGCAGCCAAGATGGGCCGATGGGTGAAAAACTGTTTTTT.

This clone came up a few times. V usage is TRBV5-1 and J usage is TRBJ1-1; D is perhaps TRBD1 (6 bases). Germline V gene lookup returns CDR1 SGHRS and CDR2 YFSETQ. V lost 0 bases to trimming and J lost 10 bases, with 16 bases between them. The CDR3 has 14 amino acids. DNA of the CDR3: TGCGCCAGCAGCTTGGAAACAGGGAGAAGTGGAGCTTTCTTT. Translated, it gives CASSLETGRSGAFF.

The V call is TRBV5-6, the J call TRBJ1-3; no definite D call. CDR3 length equals 16 residues. The germline V and J ends were trimmed by 3 bases and 3 bases, with 16 bases remaining between them. CDR1 is SGHDT, CDR2 YYEEEE, per germline. CDR3 sequence (DNA): TGTGCCAGCAGCTCGCGCTCCGTATTAGGTGGAAACACCATATATTTT. It codes for CASSSRSVLGGNTIYF.

V usage is TRBV6-5 and J usage is TRBJ1-4, with TRBD1 identical over 9 bases. CDR1 is MNHEY, CDR2 SVGAGI, per germline. The CDR3 totals 14 residues. V dropped 5 bases and J dropped 5; count of bases not matched to a gene: 3. The CDR3 DNA sequence: TGTGCCAGCAGTCACGGGACAGGGAATGAAAAACTGTTTTTT. Translated: CASSHGTGNEKLFF.

In this sample, this clone turned up once. The chain has TRBV12-5 and TRBJ2-3; 7 bases match TRBD2. The CDR3 extends over 15 amino acids. Trimming took 1 base from V and 6 from J; bases not matched to a gene: 7. Per the germline V gene, CDR1 is LGHNT and CDR2 is FRNRAP. The CDR3 loop is CASGLGSGGMDTQYF. As DNA, the CDR3 is TGTGCTAGTGGTTTGGGTTCCGGGGGGATGGATACGCAGTATTTT. Filled out from reference TRBV12-5 and TRBJ2-3, the complete variable domain reads DARVTQTPRHKVTEMGQEVTMRCQPILGHNTVFWYRQTMMQGLELLAYFRNRAPLDDSGMPKDRFSAEMPDATLATLKIQPSEPRDSAVYFCASGLGSGGMDTQYFGPGTRLTVL.

The chain employs TRBV7-2 and TRBJ2-2, with D possibly being TRBD2 (5 bases). With 5 bases removed from V and 3 bases from J, the gap between germline ends came to 10 bases. This CDR3 has 14 residues. Germline V CDR1 and CDR2: SGHTA, FQGNSA. This CDR3 is CASSPGGYTGELFF. The DNA of the CDR3 is TGTGCCAGCAGCCCCGGCGGGTACACCGGGGAGCTGTTTTTT.

This clone has a handful of counts. This chain uses TRBV11-1 with TRBJ2-1; no firm D call. The germline CDR1 and CDR2 sequences are SGHAT and FQDESV (reference sequence). V was trimmed by 0 bases and J by 5 bases, leaving 8 bases between them. This CDR3 has 14 residues. CDR3 loop: CASSLAPVNNEQFF. As DNA, the CDR3 is TGTGCCAGCAGCTTAGCTCCAGTTAACAATGAGCAGTTCTTC. Looking up the rest from reference TRBV11-1 and TRBJ2-1 gives the full variable domain: EAEVAQSPRYKITEKSQAVAFWCDPISGHATLYWYRQILGQGPELLVQFQDESVVDDSQLPKDRFSAERLKGVDSTLKIQPAELGDSAMYLCASSLAPVNNEQFFGPGTRLTVL.